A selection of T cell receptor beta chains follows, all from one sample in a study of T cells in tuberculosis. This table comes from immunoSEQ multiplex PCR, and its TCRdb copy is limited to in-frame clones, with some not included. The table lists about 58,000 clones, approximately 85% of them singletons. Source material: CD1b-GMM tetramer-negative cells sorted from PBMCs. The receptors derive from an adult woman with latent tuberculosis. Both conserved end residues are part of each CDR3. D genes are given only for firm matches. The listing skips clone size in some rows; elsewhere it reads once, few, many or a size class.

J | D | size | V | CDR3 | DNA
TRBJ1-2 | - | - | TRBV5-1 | CASSLNTPVDGYTF | TGCGCCAGCAGCTTGAACACGCCAGTCGATGGCTACACCTTC
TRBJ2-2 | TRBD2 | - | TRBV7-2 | CASSLEVAGGNTGELFF | TGTGCCAGCAGCTTAGAGGTAGCGGGGGGGAACACCGGGGAGCTGTTTTTT
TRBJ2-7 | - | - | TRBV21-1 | CASSNIGQGPYVEQYF | TGTGCCAGCAGCAACATAGGACAGGGACCCTACGTAGAGCAGTACTTC
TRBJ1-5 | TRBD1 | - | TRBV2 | CASSLDRALGNQPQHF | TGTGCCAGCAGTTTAGACAGGGCTTTGGGGAATCAGCCCCAGCATTTT
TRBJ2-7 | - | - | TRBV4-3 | CASSPDRPRLYEQYF | TGCGCCAGCAGCCCAGACCGCCCCAGACTCTACGAGCAGTACTTC
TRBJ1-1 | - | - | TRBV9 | CASSVRPGANTEAFF | TGTGCCAGCAGCGTACGCCCTGGGGCAAACACTGAAGCTTTCTTT
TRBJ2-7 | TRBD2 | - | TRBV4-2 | CASSQNSGGNSYEQYF | TGTGCCAGCAGCCAAAATAGCGGGGGGAACTCCTACGAGCAGTACTTC
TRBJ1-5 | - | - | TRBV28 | CASSWGVVSNQPQHF | TGTGCCAGCAGTTGGGGGGTGGTGAGCAATCAGCCCCAGCATTTT
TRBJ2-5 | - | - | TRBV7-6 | CASGAWETQYF | TGTGCCTCTGGGGCTTGGGAGACCCAGTACTTC
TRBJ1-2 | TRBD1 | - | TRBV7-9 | CASSLVGGQVYGYTF | TGTGCCAGCAGCTTAGTGGGCGGACAGGTATATGGCTACACCTTC
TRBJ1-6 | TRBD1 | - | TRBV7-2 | CASSSGGAYNSPLHF | TGTGCCAGCAGTTCAGGGGGCGCTTATAATTCACCCCTCCACTTT
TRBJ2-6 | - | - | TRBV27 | CASSSRMAGSGANVLTF | TGTGCCAGCAGTTCCCGGATGGCGGGCTCCGGGGCCAACGTCCTGACTTTC
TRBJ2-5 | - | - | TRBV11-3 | CASSPDSGGRETQYF | TGTGCCAGCAGCCCAGACAGTGGCGGAAGGGAGACCCAGTACTTC
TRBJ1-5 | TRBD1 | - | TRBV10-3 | CAIRGTESNQPQHF | TGTGCCATCAGAGGGACAGAGTCTAATCAGCCCCAGCATTTT
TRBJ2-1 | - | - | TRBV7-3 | CASSSRVGRSYNEQFF | TGTGCCAGCAGCTCTCGGGTCGGTCGGTCCTACAATGAGCAGTTCTTC
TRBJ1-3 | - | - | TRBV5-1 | CASSLAGPMGGSTGNTIYF | TGCGCCAGCAGCTTGGCGGGACCCATGGGGGGTTCGACTGGAAACACCATATATTTT
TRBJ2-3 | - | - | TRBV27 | CASSLYSGGTDTQYF | TGTGCCAGCAGTTTATATAGCGGCGGCACGGATACGCAGTATTTT
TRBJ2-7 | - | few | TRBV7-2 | CASSLGSQTRGQNEQYF | TGTGCCAGCAGCTTAGGATCCCAGACACGAGGGCAGAACGAGCAGTACTTC
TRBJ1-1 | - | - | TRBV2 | CASSDTGDADTEAFF | TGTGCCAGCAGTGACACAGGCGACGCAGACACTGAAGCTTTCTTT
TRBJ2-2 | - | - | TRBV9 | CASSRVPTGELFF | TGTGCCAGTTCGAGGGTGCCCACCGGGGAGCTGTTTTTT
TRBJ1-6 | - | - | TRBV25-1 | CASSSGTYNSPLHF | TGTGCCAGCAGTTCGGGTACCTATAATTCACCCCTCCACTTT
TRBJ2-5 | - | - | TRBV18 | CASSPSPIGETQYF | TGTGCCAGCTCACCATCCCCGATCGGGGAGACCCAGTACTTC
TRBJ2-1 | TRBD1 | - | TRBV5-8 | CASSLGQGRYNEQFF | TGTGCCAGCAGCCTGGGACAGGGGCGTTACAATGAGCAGTTCTTC
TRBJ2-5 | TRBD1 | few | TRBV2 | CASSEFGQGEETQYF | TGTGCCAGCAGTGAATTTGGACAGGGTGAAGAGACCCAGTACTTC
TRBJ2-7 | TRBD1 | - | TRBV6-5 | CASSYERTGLGEQYF | TGTGCCAGCAGTTACGAGAGGACAGGGCTCGGCGAGCAGTACTTC
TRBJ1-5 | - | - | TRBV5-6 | CASSLSDRRGQPQHF | TGTGCCAGCAGCCTCAGCGACAGAAGAGGTCAGCCCCAGCATTTT
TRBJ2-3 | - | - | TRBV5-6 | CASSLTSRDTQYF | TGTGCCAGCAGCTTGACTAGCCGAGATACGCAGTATTTT
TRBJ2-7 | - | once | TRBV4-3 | CASSPSGTGETYEQYF | TGCGCCAGCAGCCCCTCTGGAACGGGAGAAACCTACGAGCAGTACTTC
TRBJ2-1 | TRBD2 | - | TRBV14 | CASSLLGLAGVNEQFF | TGTGCCAGCAGCTTACTAGGACTAGCGGGGGTCAATGAGCAGTTCTTC
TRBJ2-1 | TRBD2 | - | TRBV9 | CASSAISGSSSLYNEQFF | TGTGCCAGCAGCGCCATTAGCGGGAGTTCCTCACTTTACAATGAGCAGTTCTTC
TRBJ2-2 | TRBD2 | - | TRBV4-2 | CASSQPSGLEGAGELFF | TGTGCCAGCAGCCAGCCATCGGGACTAGAAGGAGCCGGGGAGCTGTTTTTT
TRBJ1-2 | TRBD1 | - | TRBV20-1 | CSAGTGIGYTF | TGCAGTGCCGGGACAGGGATCGGCTACACCTTC
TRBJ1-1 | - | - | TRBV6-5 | CASSLRTNTEAFF | TGTGCCAGCAGTTTGAGGACAAACACTGAAGCTTTCTTT
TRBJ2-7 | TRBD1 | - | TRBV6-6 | CASRTPTGGGHEQYF | TGTGCCAGCAGGACGCCCACAGGGGGCGGCCACGAGCAGTACTTC
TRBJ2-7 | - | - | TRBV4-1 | CASSQELAVSYEQYF | TGCGCCAGCAGCCAAGAATTGGCCGTCTCCTACGAGCAGTACTTC
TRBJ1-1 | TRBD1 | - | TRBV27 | CASSHRDRGLDLTEAFF | TGTGCCAGCAGTCACAGGGACAGGGGGCTTGACCTTACTGAAGCTTTCTTT
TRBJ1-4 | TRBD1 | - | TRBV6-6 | CASSYVRQGAVEKLFF | TGTGCCAGCAGTTATGTAAGACAGGGCGCAGTTGAAAAACTGTTTTTT
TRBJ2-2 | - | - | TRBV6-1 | CASSDYYTGELFF | TGTGCCAGCAGTGACTACTATACCGGGGAGCTGTTTTTT
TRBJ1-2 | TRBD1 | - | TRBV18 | CASSPSSGGYGYTF | TGTGCCAGCTCACCATCATCAGGGGGCTATGGCTACACCTTC
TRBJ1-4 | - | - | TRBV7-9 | CASSLDNSLLATNEKLFF | TGTGCCAGCAGCTTAGATAACAGTCTTTTAGCAACTAATGAAAAACTGTTTTTT